This T cell receptor (beta chain) is drawn from a study of radiation and T cells in renal cell carcinoma. The time point here: blood 2 weeks post-SBRT. Sample treatment: 15 Gy SBRT to primary tumor, nephrectomy 4 weeks later. V was cut by 3 bases and J by 4 bases, with 9 bases left in between. Germline V gene data show CDR1 as LNHDA and CDR2 as SQIVND (reference sequence). The CDR3 covers 14 residues. Assay used: immunoSEQ multiplex PCR; TCRdb lists only in-frame clones, some missing. Among 120,000 or so clones, over 75% were seen once, and the ten largest hold roughly 6%. The sequencing used blood, collected from a patient whose treatment included radiotherapy and nephrectomy. This clonotype was sampled from a man between 45 and 60 years old with renal cell carcinoma. This chain uses TRBV19 with TRBJ1-4; D is unresolved. CDR3 nucleotides: TGTGCCAGTAGTATTAGGCATGATAATGAAAAACTGTTTTTT. This gives the protein CASSIRHDNEKLFF.